A single T cell receptor (beta chain) is shown here with its context. This clonotype was observed once. Its antigen specificity is not known. No much larger clone is present one base from it, and per-base qualities are unavailable. One read represents weak support. The CDR3, cysteine through phenylalanine, is 12 amino acids long. Kept here is only the CDR3 DNA, which spans 36 bases and is read in frame from base 1. CDR1 and CDR2 are read off the germline V gene as ENHRY and SYGVKD. Relative to germline, V is missing 6 bases and J is missing 4 bases, with 1 base of the junction outside any gene match. TCR repertoires of sorted CD4+ and CD8+ blood T cells from severe aplastic anemia patients and healthy subjects were deep-sequenced in the study. Ficoll-Paque density gradient centrifugation was used to isolate peripheral blood mononuclear cells. Before DNA extraction, CD4+ and CD8+ T cells were sorted with FACS or magnetic beads.

The data belong to a study of CD8+CD57+ T cells in acquired aplastic anemia (dated by TCRdb to 2017 to 2018). Describing the broader study: DNA extracted from sorted CD4+ and CD8+ cells had a mean of approximately 3.4 ug, with a range of 0.2 to 27.4 ug. For healthy donor samples, the average read count was around 9.9 million for CD4+ cells and 11 million to 13 million for CD8+ cells. The study at large found these results: No significant difference in CD8+ Simpson's diversity was found between patients and healthy controls (P=0.060). Around 30 CD8+ CDR3 sequences were shared between patients and controls but appeared highly expressed in patients and within their immunodominant clones.

Genomic DNA was used as template for profiling of TCR beta VDJ combinations and CDR3 sequences. An Illumina HiSeq 2000 was used for TCR repertoire sequencing. The original methods were these. Repertoire assessment relied on Simpson's diversity index, CDR3 size and DJ length profiles, and TRBV/TRBJ rearrangement plots. The immunodominant clone was defined as the most abundant DNA sequence in deep sequencing data. CDR3 amino acid sequences were screened for sharing across subjects and were compared with published repertoires and the VDJdb database. The public reads were reprocessed in TCRdb via fastp at Q25 and MiXCR, keeping in-frame beta chains. Rows are unified per CDR3 protein, each entry keeping the most common DNA and genes. Here the V and J calls rest on TCRdb's processing, not on the authors' analysis. In this sample the table shows about 110,000 distinct CDR3 sequences, less than 65% of which occur a single time. Roughly 34% of the sample comes from the top ten.

Sequenced input: sorted CD4+, CD8+, or CD8+CD57+ T cells (not recorded which) from PBMCs. This chain is built from TRBV10-3 and TRBJ2-7, with 9 bases aligning to TRBD1. This sequence originates from a human donor in good health, serving as a control. The nucleotide sequence reads TGTGCCATCAGCGGACAGGGGTACGAGCAGTACTTC. Its product reads: CAISGQGYEQYF.